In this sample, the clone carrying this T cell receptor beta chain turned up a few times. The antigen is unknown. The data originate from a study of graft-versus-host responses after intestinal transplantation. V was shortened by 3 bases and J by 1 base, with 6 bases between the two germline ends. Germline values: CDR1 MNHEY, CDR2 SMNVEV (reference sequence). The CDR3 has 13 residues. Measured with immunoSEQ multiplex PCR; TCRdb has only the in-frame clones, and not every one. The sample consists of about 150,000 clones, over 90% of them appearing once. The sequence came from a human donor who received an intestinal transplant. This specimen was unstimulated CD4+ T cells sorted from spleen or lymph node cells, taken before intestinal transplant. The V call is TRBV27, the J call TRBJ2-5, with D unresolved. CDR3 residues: CASSLAIQETQYF. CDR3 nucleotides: TGTGCCAGCAGTTTGGCCATCCAAGAGACCCAGTACTTC.